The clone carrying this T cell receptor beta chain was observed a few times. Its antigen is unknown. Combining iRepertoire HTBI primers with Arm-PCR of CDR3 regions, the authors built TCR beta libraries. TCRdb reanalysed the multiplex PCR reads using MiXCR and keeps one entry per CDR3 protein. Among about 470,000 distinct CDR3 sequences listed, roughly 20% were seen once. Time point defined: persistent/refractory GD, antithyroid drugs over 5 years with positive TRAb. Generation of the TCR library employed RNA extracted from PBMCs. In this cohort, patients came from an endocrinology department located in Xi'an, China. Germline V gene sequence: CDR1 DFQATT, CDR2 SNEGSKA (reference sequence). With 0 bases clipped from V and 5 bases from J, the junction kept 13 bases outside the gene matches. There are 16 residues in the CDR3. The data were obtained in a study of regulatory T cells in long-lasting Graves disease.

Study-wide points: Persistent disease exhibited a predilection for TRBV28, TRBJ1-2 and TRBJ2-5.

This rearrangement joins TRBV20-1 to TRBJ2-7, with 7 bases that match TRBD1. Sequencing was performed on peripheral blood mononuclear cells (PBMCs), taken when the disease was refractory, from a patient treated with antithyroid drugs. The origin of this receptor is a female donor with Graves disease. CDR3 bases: TGCAGTGCTAGAGATCTCAGCCAGGGGGTGTTGCACGAGCAGTACTTC. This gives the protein CSARDLSQGVLHEQYF.